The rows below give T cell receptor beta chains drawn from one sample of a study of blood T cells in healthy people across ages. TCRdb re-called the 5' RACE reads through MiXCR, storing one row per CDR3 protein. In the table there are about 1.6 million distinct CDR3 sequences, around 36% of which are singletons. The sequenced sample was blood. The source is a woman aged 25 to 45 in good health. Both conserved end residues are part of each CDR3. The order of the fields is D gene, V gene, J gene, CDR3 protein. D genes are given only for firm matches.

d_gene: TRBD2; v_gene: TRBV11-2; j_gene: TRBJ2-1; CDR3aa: CASSRERGYNEQFF
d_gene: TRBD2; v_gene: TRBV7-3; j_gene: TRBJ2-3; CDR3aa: CASSLMGVGTSVTDTQYF
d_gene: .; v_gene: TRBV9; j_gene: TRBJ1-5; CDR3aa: CASSVDGSNQPQHF
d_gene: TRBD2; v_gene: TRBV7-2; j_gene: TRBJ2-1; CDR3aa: CANSLLYRGTSGSVNEQFF
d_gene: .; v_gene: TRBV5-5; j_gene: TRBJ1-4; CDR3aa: CASSLVGANQKLFF
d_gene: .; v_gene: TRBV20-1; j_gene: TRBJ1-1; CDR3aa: CSAWSLGTEAFF
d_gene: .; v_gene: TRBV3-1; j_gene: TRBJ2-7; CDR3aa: CGSAARDASYEQYF
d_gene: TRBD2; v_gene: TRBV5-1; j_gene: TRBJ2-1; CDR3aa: CASSLWTSGMNEQFF
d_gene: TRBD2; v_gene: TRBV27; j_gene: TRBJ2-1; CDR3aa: CACRRSGSFNEQFF
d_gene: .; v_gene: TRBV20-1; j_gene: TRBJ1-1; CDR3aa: CSAQVGVDTEAFF
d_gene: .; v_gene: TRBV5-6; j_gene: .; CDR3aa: CASSSHPTRGGYEQYF
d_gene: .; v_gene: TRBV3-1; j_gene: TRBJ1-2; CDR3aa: CASSQELITPGHSTF
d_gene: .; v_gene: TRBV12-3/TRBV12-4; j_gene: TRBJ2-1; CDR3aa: CASSLILGGGNEQFF
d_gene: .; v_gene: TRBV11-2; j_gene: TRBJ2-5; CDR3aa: CASSLDGAGGETQYF